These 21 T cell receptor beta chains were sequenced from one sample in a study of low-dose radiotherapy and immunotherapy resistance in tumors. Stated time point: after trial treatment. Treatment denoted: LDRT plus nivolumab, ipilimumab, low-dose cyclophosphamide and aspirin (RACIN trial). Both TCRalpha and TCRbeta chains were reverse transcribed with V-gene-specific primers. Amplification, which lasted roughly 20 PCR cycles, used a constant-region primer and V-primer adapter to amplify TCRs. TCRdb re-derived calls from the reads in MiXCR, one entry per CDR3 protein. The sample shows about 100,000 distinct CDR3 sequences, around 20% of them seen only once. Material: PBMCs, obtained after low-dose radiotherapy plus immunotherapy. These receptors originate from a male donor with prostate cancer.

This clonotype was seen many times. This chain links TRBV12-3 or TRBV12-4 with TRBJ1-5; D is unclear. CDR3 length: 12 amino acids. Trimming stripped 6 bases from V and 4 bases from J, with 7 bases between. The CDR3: CASRNRNQPQHF. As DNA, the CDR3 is TGTGCCAGCAGGAACAGAAATCAGCCCCAGCATTTT.

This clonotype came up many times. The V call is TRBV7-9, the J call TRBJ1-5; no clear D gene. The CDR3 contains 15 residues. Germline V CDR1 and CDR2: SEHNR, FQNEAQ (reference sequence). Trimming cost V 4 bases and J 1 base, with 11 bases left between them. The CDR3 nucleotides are TGTGCCAGCAGCTCGGACGGGAGGAGCAATCAGCCCCAGCATTTT. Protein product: CASSSDGRSNQPQHF.

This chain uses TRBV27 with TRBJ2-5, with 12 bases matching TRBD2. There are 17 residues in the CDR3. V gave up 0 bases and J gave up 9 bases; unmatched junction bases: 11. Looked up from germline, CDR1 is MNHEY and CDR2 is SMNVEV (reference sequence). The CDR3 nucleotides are TGTGCCAGCAGTTTATCGACCGGGACTAGCGGGTCGGGGGCCCAGTACTTC. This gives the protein CASSLSTGTSGSGAQYF.

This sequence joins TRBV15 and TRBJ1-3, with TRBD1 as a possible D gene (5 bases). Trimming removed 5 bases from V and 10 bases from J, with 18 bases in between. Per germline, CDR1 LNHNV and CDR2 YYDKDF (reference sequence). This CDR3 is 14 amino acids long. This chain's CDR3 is CATSAQDLRGTIYF. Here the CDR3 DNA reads TGTGCCACCAGCGCACAGGACCTCCGTGGGACCATATATTTT.

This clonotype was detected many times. The CDR3 DNA sequence: TGTGCCAGCAGCCCAACCCGGACAGGGGAAGGCGGGGAGCTGTTTTTT. Amino acids: CASSPTRTGEGGELFF. This chain joins TRBV7-3 and TRBJ2-2, with TRBD1 identical over 9 bases. The V segment lost 5 bases and the J segment 7 bases; nucleotides outside the gene matches: 11. From germline, CDR1 is SGHTA and CDR2 FQGTGA. The CDR3 sequence is 16 residues long. Together with reference TRBV7-3 and TRBJ2-2, the CDR3 gives the full variable domain: GAGVSQTPSNKVTEKGKYVELRCDPISGHTALYWYRQSLGQGPEFLIYFQGTGAADDSGLPNDRFFAVRPEGSVSTLKIQRTERGDSAVYLCASSPTRTGEGGELFFGEGSRLTVL.

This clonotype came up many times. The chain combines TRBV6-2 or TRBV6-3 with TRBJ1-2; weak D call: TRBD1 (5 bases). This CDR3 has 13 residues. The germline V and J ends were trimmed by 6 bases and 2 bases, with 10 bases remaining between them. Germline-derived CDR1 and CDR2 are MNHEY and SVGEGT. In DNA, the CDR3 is TGTGCCAGCAGGTCTACAGGCAACTATGGCTACACCTTC. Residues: CASRSTGNYGYTF.

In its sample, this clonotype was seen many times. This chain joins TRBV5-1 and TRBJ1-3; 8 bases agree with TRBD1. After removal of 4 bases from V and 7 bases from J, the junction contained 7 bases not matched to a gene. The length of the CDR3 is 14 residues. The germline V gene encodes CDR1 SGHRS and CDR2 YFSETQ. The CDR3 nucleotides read TGCGCCAGCAGCGACACACAGGGGGGGAACACCATATATTTT. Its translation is CASSDTQGGNTIYF.

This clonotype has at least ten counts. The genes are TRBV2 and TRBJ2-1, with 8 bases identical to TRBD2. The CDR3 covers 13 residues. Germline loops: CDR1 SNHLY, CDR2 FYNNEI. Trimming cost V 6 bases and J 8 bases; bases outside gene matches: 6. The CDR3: CASRRTSFDEQFF. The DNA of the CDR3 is TGTGCCAGCAGAAGGACTAGCTTCGATGAGCAGTTCTTC.

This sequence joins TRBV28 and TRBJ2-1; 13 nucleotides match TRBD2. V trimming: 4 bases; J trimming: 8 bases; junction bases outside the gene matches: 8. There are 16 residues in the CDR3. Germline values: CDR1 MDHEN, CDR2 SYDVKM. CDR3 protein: CASSSRTSGRIYEQFF. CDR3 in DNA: TGTGCCAGCAGTTCCCGGACTAGCGGGAGAATCTATGAGCAGTTCTTC.

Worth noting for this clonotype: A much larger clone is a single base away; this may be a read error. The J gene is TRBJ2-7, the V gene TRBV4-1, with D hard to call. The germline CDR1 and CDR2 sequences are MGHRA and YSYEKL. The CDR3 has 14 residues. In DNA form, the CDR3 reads TGCGCCAGCAGCCAAGATCAGGCCGCCTACGATCAGTACTTC. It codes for CASSQDQAAYDQYF.

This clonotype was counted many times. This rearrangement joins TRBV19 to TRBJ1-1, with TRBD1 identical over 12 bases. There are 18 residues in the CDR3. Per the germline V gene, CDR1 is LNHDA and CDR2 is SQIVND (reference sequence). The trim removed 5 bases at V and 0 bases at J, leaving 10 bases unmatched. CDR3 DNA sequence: TGTGCCAGTAGTCTAGGAACTGGGACAGGGGGCTTGAACACTGAAGCTTTCTTT. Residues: CASSLGTGTGGLNTEAFF.

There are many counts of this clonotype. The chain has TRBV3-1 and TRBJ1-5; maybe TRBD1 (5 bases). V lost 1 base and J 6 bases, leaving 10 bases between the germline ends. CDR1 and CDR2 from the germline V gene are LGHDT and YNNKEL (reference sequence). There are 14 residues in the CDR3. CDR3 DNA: TGTGCCAGCAGCCAAGCAGGGTTCGGTCAGCCCCAGCATTTT. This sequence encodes CASSQAGFGQPQHF. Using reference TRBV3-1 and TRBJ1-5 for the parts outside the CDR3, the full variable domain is DTAVSQTPKYLVTQMGNDKSIKCEQNLGHDTMYWYKQDSKKFLKIMFSYNNKELIINETVPNRFSPKSPDKAHLNLHINSLELGDSAVYFCASSQAGFGQPQHFGDGTRLSIL.

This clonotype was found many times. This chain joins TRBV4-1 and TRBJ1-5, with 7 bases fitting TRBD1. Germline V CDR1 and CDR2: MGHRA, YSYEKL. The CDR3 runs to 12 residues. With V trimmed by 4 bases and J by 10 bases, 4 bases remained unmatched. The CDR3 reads CASSLPGGPQHF. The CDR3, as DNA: TGCGCCAGCAGCCTCCCAGGGGGACCCCAGCATTTT.

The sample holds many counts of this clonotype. The CDR3 is CASSADSPGQETQYF. In DNA, the CDR3 is TGTGCCAGCAGCGCCGACAGCCCGGGGCAAGAGACCCAGTACTTC. The chain recombines TRBV5-5 with TRBJ2-5; D could derive from TRBD1 or TRBD2 (5 bases each). The V gene's germline CDR1 is SGHKS and CDR2 YYEKEE (reference sequence). This CDR3 has 15 amino acids. V gave up 4 bases and J gave up 2 bases, with 15 bases separating them.

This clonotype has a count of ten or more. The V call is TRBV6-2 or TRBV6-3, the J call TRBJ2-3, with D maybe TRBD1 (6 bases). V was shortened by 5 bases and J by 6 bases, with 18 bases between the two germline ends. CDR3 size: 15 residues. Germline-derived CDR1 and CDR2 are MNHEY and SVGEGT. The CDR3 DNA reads TGTGCCAGCAGTATCAGGGGACGACCCTCGGATACGCAGTATTTT. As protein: CASSIRGRPSDTQYF.

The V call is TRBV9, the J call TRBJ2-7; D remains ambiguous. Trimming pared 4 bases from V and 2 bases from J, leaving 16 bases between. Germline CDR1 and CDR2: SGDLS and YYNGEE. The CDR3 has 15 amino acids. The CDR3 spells CASSPRAGMTYEQYF. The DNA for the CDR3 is TGTGCCAGCAGCCCCCGGGCAGGAATGACCTACGAGCAGTACTTC.

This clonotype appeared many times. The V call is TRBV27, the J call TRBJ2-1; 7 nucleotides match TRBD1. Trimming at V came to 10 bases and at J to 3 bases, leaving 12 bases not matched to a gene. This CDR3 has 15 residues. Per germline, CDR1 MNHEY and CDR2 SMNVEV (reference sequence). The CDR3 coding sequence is TGTGCCACCCACCGCACGAGGGGGCTCTACAATGAGCAGTTCTTC. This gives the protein CATHRTRGLYNEQFF.

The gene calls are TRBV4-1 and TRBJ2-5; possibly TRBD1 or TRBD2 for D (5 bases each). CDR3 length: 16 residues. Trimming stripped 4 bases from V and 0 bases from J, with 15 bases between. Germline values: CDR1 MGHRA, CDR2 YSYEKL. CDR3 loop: CASSPAMGPDQETQYF. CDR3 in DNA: TGCGCCAGCAGCCCTGCGATGGGACCCGACCAAGAGACCCAGTACTTC.

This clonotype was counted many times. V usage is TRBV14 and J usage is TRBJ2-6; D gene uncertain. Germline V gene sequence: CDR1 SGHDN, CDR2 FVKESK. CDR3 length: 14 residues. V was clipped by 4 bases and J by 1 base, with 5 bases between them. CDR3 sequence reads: CASSPYSGANVLTF. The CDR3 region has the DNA TGTGCCAGCAGCCCATATTCTGGGGCCAACGTCCTGACTTTC.

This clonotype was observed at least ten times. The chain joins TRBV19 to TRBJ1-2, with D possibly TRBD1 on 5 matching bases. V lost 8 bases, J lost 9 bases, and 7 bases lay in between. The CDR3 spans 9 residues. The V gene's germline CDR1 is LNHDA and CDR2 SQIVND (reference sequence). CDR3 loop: CASGDRYTF. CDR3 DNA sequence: TGTGCCAGTGGGGACCGCTACACCTTC.

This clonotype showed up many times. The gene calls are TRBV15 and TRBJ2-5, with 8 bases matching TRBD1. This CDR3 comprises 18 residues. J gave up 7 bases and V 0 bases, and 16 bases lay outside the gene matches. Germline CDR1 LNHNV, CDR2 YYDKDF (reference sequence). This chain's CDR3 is CATSRDQFVTGAFGTQYF. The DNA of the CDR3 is TGTGCCACCAGCAGAGATCAGTTTGTGACAGGGGCGTTTGGGACCCAGTACTTC.